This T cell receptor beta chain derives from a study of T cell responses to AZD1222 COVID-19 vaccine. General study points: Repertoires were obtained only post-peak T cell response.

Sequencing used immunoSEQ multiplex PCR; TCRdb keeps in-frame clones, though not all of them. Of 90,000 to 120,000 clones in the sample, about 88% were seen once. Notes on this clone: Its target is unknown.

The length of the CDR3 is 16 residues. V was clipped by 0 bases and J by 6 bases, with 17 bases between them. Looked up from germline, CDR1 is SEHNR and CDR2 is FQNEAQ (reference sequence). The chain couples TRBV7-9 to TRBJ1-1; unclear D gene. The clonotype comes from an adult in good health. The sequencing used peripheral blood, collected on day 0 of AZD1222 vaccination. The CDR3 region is CASSLAKEGGLPEAFF. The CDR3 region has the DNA TGTGCCAGCAGCTTAGCAAAGGAGGGAGGGTTGCCTGAAGCTTTCTTT.